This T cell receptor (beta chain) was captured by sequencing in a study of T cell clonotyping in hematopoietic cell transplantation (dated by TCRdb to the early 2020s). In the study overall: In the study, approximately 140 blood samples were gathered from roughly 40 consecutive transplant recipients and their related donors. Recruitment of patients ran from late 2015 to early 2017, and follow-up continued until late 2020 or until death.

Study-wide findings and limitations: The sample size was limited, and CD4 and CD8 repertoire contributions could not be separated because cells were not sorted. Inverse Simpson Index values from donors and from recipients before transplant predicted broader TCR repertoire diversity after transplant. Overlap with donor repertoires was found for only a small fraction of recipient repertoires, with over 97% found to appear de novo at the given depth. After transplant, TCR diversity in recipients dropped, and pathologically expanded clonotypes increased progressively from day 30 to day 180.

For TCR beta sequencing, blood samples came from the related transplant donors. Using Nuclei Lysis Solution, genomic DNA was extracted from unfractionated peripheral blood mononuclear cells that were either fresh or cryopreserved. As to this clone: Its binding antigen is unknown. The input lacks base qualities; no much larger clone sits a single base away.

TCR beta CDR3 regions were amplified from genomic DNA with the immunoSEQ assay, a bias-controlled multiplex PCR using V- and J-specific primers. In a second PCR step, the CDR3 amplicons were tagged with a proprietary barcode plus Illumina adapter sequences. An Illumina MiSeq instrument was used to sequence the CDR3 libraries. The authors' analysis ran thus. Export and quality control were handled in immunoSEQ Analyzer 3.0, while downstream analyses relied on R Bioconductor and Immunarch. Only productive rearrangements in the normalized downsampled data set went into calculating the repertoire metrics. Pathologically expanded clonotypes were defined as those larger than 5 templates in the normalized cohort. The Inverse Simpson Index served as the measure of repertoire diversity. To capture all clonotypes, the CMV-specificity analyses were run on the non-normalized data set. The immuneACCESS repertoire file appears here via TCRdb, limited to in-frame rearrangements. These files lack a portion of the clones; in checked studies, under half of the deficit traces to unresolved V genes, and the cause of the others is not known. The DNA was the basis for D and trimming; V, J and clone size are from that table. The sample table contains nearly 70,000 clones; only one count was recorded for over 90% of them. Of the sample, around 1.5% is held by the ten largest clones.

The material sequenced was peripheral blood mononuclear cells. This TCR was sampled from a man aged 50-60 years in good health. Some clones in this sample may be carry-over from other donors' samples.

The CDR3 is CASRETGQPNEKLFF. The DNA sequence follows: TGTGCCAGCAGAGAAACGGGACAGCCTAATGAAAAACTGTTTTTT. The rearrangement joined TRBV2 to TRBJ1-4; 7 junctional bases match TRBD1. For CDR1 and CDR2, the germline V gene lists SNHLY and FYNNEI. The CDR3 starts with the cysteine, ends with the phenylalanine, and has 15 residues. Only the CDR3 DNA stays, 45 bases, in frame from base 1. V is trimmed back by 6 bases and J by 3 bases, and the junction contains 7 bases that no gene match accounts for.